The 13 T cell receptor beta chains listed next were all sequenced from one sample in a study of OX40 agonist ivuxolimab in advanced cancers. The data were produced by immunoSEQ multiplex PCR, yet TCRdb's version contains in-frame clones alone and is incomplete. The sample has 70,000 to 100,000 clones, just under 90% seen once. Sequencing used CD4+ or CD8+ T cells sorted from blood, obtained in a trial of the OX40 agonist ivuxolimab. The source of these receptors is an adult with an advanced solid tumor such as melanoma, head and neck, liver or kidney cancer.

The chain joins TRBV2 to TRBJ2-1; 12 bases are shared with TRBD2. Germline V gene lookup returns CDR1 SNHLY and CDR2 FYNNEI. CDR3 size: 18 residues. Unmatched junction bases numbered 12, after V lost 5 bases and J lost 4 bases. Written as DNA, the CDR3 is TGTGCCAGCAGTCTATATCCACTGACTAGCGGGGGATACAATGAGCAGTTCTTC. Its protein is CASSLYPLTSGGYNEQFF.

V usage is TRBV27 and J usage is TRBJ2-7; D gene uncertain. Per germline, CDR1 MNHEY and CDR2 SMNVEV (reference sequence). V dropped 6 bases and J dropped 4 bases, with 10 bases sitting between them. The CDR3 is 12 residues long. The chain's CDR3 is CASRSAWYEQYF. In nucleotides, the CDR3 is TGTGCCAGCAGGTCCGCCTGGTACGAGCAGTACTTC.

V gene TRBV27 combines with J gene TRBJ1-2, with 11 positions matching TRBD1. CDR1 MNHEY and CDR2 SMNVEV come from the germline V gene (reference sequence). Losses at the gene ends were 0 bases for V and 1 base for J; bases not matched to a gene: 4. The length of the CDR3 is 17 residues. Written as DNA, the CDR3 is TGTGCCAGCAGTTTATCCGGACAGGGGGCAGGTAACTATGGCTACACCTTC. It is translated as CASSLSGQGAGNYGYTF.

This clone was detected only a few times. The rearrangement uses TRBV19 and TRBJ1-2; maybe TRBD1 (5 bases). This CDR3 region has 12 residues. Looked up from germline, CDR1 is LNHDA and CDR2 is SQIVND (reference sequence). Trimming stripped 6 bases from V and 7 bases from J, with 12 bases between. In DNA form, the CDR3 reads TGTGCCAGTAGAACGACAGATGCTGGCTACACCTTC. Translating it yields CASRTTDAGYTF.

This chain joins TRBV4-1 and TRBJ2-7, with D possibly matching TRBD2 (6 bases). From germline, CDR1 is MGHRA and CDR2 YSYEKL. The CDR3 consists of 14 residues. V lost 0 bases to trimming and J lost 7 bases, with 13 bases between them. The CDR3 loop is CASSQDRAGTEQYF. Written as DNA, the CDR3 is TGCGCCAGCAGCCAAGATAGGGCCGGGACTGAGCAGTACTTC.

The chain employs TRBV9 and TRBJ2-5; a weak D match, TRBD2 (5 bases). This CDR3 comprises 16 residues. Trimming took off 0 bases at V and 11 bases at J, with 23 bases between the two ends. Germline V CDR1 and CDR2: SGDLS, YYNGEE. The CDR3 region is CASSVVPAGFLGEQYF. The CDR3 DNA is TGTGCCAGCAGCGTAGTGCCAGCCGGCTTTCTGGGAGAGCAGTACTTC. The entire variable domain, with the rest obtained from reference TRBV9 and TRBJ2-5, is as follows: DSGVTQTPKHLITATGQRVTLRCSPRSGDLSVYWYQQSLDQGLQFLIQYYNGEERAKGNILERFSAQQFPDLHSELNLSSLELGDSALYFCASSVVPAGFLGEQYFGPGTRLLVL.

This clone was counted a few times. The chain recombines TRBV15 with TRBJ2-7; 10 positions agree with TRBD2. The CDR3 contains 18 residues. Looked up from germline, CDR1 is LNHNV and CDR2 is YYDKDF (reference sequence). V was pared by 1 base and J by 1 base, with 10 bases of the junction left unmatched. CDR3 nucleotides: TGTGCCACCAGCAGAGTGATGTCTAGCGGGAGAGTTTCCTACGAGCAGTACTTC. This codes for CATSRVMSSGRVSYEQYF.

V usage is TRBV27 and J usage is TRBJ1-1, with a possible D match to TRBD1 (5 bases). This CDR3 is 13 amino acids long. V lost 3 bases and J 5 bases, leaving 10 bases between the germline ends. Per the germline V gene, CDR1 is MNHEY and CDR2 is SMNVEV (reference sequence). The CDR3 DNA is TGTGCCAGCAGTTTTTCTGGGGGGACTGAAGCTTTCTTT. It encodes CASSFSGGTEAFF.

V gene TRBV6-1 combines with J gene TRBJ2-7; the match to TRBD1 covers 8 bases. The V gene end was trimmed by 6 bases and the J gene end by 2 bases; junction bases not matched to a gene: 6. CDR1 is MNHNS, CDR2 SASEGT, per germline. The CDR3 is 14 amino acids. For the CDR3, the DNA is TGTGCCAGCAGCTACAGGGGGTTTGCCTACGAGCAGTACTTC. Translating it yields CASSYRGFAYEQYF.

The chain is built from TRBV10-2 and TRBJ1-1; D is possibly TRBD1 (5 bases). Germline V gene data show CDR1 as WSHSY and CDR2 as SAAADI. V lost 6 bases, J lost 11 bases, and 22 bases lay in between. The CDR3 has 14 residues. The CDR3 DNA sequence: TGCGCCAGCAGAGAACGTCCGGGACCTTTGCGGGCTTTCTTT. As protein: CASRERPGPLRAFF.

As for this clone: A far larger clone lies a single base away; this is likely a read error. This sequence joins TRBV5-6 and TRBJ1-4; maybe TRBD1 (5 bases). Trimming took 5 bases from V and 6 from J, leaving 14 bases between them. The CDR3 length is 14 residues. CDR1 and CDR2 (germline): SGHDT, YYEEEE. CDR3 coding DNA: TGTGCCAGCAGACAGGACGGGGACCATGAAAAACTGTTTTTT. It translates to CASRQDGDHEKLFF.

This chain connects TRBV10-3 to TRBJ2-7; D gene unclear. Between the trimmed V and J ends, which lost 5 bases and 0 bases, there was a span of 14 bases. There are 15 residues in the CDR3. Per germline, CDR1 ENHRY and CDR2 SYGVKD. In DNA form, the CDR3 reads TGTGCCATCAGTCCCGCGAGGAGCAGCTCCTACGAGCAGTACTTC. Its translation is CAISPARSSSYEQYF.

Only one count was recorded for this clone. The chain carries TRBV9 and TRBJ2-2; no firm D call. V lost 5 bases and J 4 bases, leaving 9 bases between the germline ends. The germline gives CDR1 SGDLS, CDR2 YYNGEE. This CDR3 has 13 amino acids. CDR3 amino acids: CASRTLGTGELFF. DNA of the CDR3: TGTGCCAGCAGAACATTGGGCACCGGGGAGCTGTTTTTT.